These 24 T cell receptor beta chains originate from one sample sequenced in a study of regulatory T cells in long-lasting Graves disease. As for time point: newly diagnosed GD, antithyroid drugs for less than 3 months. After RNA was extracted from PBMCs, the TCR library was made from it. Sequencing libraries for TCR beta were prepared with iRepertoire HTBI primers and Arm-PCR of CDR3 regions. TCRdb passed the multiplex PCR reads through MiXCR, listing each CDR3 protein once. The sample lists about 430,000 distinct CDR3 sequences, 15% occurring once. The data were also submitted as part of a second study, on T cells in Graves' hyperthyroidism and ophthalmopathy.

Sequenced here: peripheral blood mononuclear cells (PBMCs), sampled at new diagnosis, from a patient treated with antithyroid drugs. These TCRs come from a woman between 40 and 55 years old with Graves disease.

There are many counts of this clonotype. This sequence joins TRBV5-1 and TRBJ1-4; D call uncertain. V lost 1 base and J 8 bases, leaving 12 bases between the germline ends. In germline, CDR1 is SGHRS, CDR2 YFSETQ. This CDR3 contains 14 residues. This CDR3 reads CASSLTYSEEKLFF. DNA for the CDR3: TGCGCCAGCAGCTTGACCTACAGTGAGGAAAAACTGTTTTTT.

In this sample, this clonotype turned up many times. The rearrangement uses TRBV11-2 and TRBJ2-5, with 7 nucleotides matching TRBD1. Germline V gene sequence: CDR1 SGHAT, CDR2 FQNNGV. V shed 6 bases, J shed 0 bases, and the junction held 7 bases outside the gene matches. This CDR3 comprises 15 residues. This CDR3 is CASRHLGGNQETQYF. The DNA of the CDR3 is TGTGCCAGCAGGCACTTAGGGGGCAACCAAGAGACCCAGTACTTC.

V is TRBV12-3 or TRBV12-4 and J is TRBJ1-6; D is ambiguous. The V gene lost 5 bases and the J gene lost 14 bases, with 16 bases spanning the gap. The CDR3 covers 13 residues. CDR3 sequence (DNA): TGTGCCAGCAGTCCCTCAGAGGCCGGTTCCCTCCACTTT. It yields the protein CASSPSEAGSLHF.

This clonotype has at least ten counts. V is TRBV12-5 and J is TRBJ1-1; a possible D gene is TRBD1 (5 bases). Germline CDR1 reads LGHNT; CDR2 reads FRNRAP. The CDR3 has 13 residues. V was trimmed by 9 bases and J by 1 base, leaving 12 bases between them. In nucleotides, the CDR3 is TGTGCTAGCGCCGGGACGGCGAACACTGAAGCTTTCTTT. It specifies CASAGTANTEAFF.

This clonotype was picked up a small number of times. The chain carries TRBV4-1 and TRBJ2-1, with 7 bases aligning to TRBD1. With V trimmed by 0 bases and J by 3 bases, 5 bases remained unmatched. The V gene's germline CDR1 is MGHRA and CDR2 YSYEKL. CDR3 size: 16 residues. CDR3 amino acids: CASSQEGPGGYNEQFF. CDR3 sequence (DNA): TGCGCCAGCAGCCAAGAGGGGCCAGGGGGCTACAATGAGCAGTTCTTC.

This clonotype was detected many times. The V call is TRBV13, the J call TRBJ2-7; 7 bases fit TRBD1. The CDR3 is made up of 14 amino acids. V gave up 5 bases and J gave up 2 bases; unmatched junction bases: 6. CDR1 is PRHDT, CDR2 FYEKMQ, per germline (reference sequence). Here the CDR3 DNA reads TGTGCCAGCAGCCGACAGGGAACAACCTACGAGCAGTACTTC. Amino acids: CASSRQGTTYEQYF.

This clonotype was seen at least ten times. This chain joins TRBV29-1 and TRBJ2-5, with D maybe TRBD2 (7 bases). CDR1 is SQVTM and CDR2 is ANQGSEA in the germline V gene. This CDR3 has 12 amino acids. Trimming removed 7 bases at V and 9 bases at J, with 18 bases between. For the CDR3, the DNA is TGCAGCGCGACAACAGGGAGCGGGGCCCAGTACTTC. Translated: CSATTGSGAQYF.

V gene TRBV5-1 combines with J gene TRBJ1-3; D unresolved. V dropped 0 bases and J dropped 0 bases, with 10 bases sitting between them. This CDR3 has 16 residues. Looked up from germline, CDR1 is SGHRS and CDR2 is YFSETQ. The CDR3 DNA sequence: TGCGCCAGCAGCTTGGTAGGGCCGAGCTCTGGAAACACCATATATTTT. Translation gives CASSLVGPSSGNTIYF.

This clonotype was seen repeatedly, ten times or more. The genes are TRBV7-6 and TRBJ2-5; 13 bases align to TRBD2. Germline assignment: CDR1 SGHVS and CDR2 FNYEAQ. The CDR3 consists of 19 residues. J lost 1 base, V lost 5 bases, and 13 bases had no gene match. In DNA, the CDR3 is TGTGCCAGCAGCCGAATTCCCGGGACTAGCGGGATACTCCAAGAGACCCAGTACTTC. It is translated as CASSRIPGTSGILQETQYF. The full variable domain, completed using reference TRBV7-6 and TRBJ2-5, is GAGVSQSPRYKVTKRGQDVALRCDPISGHVSLYWYRQALGQGPEFLTYFNYEAQQDKSGLPNDRFSAERPEGSISTLTIQRTEQRDSAMYRCASSRIPGTSGILQETQYFGPGTRLLVL.

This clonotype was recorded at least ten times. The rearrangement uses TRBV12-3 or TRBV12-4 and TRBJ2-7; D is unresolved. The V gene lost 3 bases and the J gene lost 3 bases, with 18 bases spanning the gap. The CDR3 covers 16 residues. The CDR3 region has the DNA TGTGCCAGCAGTTTTGGATCCGGACGAAGAGGCTACGAGCAGTACTTC. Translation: CASSFGSGRRGYEQYF.

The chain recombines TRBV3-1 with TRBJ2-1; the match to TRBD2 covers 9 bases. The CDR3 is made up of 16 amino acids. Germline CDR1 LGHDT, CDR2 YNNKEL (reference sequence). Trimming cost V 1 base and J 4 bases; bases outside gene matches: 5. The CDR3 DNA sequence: TGTGCCAGCAGCCAAGGATTAGCGGGAGTGTACAATGAGCAGTTCTTC. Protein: CASSQGLAGVYNEQFF.

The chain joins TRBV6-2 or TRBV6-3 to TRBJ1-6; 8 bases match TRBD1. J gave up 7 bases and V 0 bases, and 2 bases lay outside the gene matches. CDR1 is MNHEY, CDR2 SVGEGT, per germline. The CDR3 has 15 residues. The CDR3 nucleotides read TGTGCCAGCAGTTACTCGACAGGGGAAAATTCACCCCTCCACTTT. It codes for CASSYSTGENSPLHF.

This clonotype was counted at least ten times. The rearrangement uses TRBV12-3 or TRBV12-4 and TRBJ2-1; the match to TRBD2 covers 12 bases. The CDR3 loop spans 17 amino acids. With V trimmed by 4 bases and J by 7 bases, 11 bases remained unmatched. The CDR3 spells CASSSPLLAGGSNEQFF. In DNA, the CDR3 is TGTGCCAGCAGTTCGCCGTTACTAGCGGGAGGATCTAATGAGCAGTTCTTC.

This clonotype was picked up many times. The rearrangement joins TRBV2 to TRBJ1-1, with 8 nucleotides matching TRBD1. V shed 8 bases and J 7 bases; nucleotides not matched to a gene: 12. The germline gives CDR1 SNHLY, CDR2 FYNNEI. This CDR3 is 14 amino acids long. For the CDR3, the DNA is TGTGCCAGCGGTTCCACAGGGGGTGCGGGTGAAGCTTTCTTT. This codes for CASGSTGGAGEAFF.

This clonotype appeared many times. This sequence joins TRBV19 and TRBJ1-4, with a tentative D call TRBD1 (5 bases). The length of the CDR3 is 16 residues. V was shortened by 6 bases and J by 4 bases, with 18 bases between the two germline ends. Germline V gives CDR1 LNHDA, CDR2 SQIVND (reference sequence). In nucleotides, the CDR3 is TGTGCCAGTAGCGGATTCAGTTGGCAGGGTAATGAAAAACTGTTTTTT. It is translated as CASSGFSWQGNEKLFF.

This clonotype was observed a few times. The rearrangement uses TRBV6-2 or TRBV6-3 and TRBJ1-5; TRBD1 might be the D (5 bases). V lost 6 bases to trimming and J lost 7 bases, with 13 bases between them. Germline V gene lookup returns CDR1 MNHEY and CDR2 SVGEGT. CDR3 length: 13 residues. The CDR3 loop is CASSQTDRQPQHF. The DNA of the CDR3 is TGTGCCAGCAGCCAGACAGACAGACAGCCCCAGCATTTT.

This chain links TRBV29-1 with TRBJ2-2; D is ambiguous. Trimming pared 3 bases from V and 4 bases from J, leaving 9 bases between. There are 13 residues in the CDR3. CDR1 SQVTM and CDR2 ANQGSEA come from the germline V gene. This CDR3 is CSVDSPSTGELFF. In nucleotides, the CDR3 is TGCAGCGTTGATTCGCCATCCACCGGGGAGCTGTTTTTT.

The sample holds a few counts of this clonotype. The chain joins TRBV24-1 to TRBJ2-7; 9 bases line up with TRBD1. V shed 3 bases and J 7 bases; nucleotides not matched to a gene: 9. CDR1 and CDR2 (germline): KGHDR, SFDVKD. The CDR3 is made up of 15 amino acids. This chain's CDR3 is CATSDALGQGREQYF. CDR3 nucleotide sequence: TGTGCCACCAGTGATGCCCTTGGACAGGGGAGAGAGCAGTACTTC.

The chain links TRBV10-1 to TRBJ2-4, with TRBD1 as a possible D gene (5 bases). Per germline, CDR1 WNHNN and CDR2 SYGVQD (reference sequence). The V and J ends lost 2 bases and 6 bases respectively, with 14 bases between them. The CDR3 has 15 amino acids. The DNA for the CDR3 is TGCGCCAGCAGTGAGGCCAGGGAAAGGGGAAACATTCAGTACTTC. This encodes CASSEARERGNIQYF.

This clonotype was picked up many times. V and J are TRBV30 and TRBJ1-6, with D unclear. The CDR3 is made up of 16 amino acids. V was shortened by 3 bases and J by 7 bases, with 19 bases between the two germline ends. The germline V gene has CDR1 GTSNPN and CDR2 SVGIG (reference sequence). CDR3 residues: CAWSATREALNSPLHF. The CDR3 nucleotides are TGTGCCTGGAGCGCTACCCGGGAAGCCCTAAATTCACCCCTCCACTTT.

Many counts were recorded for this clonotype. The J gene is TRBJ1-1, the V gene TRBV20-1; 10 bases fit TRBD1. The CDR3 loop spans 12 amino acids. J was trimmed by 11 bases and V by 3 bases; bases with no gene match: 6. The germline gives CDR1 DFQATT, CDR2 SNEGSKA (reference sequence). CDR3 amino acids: CSASRQGAQAFF. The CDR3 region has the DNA TGCAGTGCTAGTAGACAGGGGGCGCAGGCTTTCTTT.

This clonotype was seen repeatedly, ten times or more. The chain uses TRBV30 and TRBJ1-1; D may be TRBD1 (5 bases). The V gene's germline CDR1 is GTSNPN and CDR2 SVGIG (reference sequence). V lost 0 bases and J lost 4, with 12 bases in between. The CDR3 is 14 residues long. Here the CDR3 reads CAWSVQAVGTEAFF. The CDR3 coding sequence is TGTGCCTGGAGTGTACAGGCAGTCGGCACTGAAGCTTTCTTT.

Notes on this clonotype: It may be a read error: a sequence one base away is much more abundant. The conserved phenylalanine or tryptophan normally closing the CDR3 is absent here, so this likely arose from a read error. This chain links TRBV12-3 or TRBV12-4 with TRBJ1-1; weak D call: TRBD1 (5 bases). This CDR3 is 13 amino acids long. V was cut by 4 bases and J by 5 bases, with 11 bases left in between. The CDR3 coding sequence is TGTGCCAGCAGTTATCAGGGCGGGACTGAAGCTTTCCTT. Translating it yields CASSYQGGTEAFL.

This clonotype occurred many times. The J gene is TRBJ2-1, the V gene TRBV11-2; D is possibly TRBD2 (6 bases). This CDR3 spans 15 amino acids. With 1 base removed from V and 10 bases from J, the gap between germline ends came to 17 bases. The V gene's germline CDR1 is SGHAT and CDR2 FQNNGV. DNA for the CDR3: TGTGCCAGCAGCTTAGGCGAATGGGTCGGGAGAGAGCAGTTCTTC. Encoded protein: CASSLGEWVGREQFF.